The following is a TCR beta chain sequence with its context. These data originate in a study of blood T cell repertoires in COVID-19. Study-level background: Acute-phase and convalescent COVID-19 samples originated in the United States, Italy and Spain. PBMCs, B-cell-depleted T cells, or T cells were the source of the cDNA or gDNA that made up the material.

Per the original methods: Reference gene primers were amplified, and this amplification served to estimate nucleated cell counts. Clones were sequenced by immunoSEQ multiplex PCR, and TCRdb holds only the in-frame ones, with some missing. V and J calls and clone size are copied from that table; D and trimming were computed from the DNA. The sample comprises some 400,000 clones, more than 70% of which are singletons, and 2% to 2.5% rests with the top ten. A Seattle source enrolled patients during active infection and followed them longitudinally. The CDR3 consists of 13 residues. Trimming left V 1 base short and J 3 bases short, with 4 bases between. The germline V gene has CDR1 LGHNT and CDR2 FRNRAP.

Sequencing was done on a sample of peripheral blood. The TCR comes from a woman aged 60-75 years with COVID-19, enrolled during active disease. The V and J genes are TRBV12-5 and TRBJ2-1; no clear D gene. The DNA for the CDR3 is TGTGCTAGTGGTTTGGATTACTACAATGAGCAGTTCTTC. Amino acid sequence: CASGLDYYNEQFF.